Shown below are 5 T cell receptor beta chains from a single sample sequenced in a study of cytomegalovirus exposure and HLA in healthy donors. Researchers ran the PCR with 60 Vbeta and 13 Jbeta primers. Method: immunoSEQ multiplex PCR; TCRdb's copy keeps in-frame clones and lacks some. The table records under 250,000 clones, 75% to 85% of them present only once. The sample consisted of PBMCs. The receptor source for this set is a woman aged 50 to 60 in good health and CMV-seronegative.

This sequence joins TRBV12-5 and TRBJ1-2; TRBD1 matches 8 bases. The trim removed 0 bases at V and 4 bases at J, leaving 16 bases unmatched. Per germline, CDR1 LGHNT and CDR2 FRNRAP. The CDR3 runs to 19 residues. The CDR3 here is CASGLVYGSPGQASYGYTF. The CDR3 DNA sequence: TGTGCTAGTGGTTTGGTATATGGGTCACCGGGACAGGCTTCCTATGGCTACACCTTC.

The J gene is TRBJ1-2, the V gene TRBV6-1, with TRBD1 as a possible D gene (6 bases). Germline V gene lookup returns CDR1 MNHNS and CDR2 SASEGT. V gave up 5 bases and J gave up 3 bases, with 16 bases separating them. CDR3 size: 15 residues. This CDR3 reads CASSNGQPGDYGYTF. CDR3 bases: TGTGCCAGCAGTAACGGACAACCAGGGGACTATGGCTACACCTTC.

In its sample, this clone was seen once. This sequence joins TRBV7-6 and TRBJ1-5; 7 bases are a match to TRBD1. The CDR3 has 16 amino acids. Germline V gives CDR1 SGHVS, CDR2 FNYEAQ. Trimming cost V 1 base and J 4 bases; bases outside gene matches: 7. In DNA, the CDR3 is TGTGCCAGCAGCTTAGGACAGGGCGGACGTAATCAGCCCCAGCATTTT. Its protein product is CASSLGQGGRNQPQHF.

The chain is built from TRBV28 and TRBJ1-4; 9 bases are a match to TRBD1. Germline V CDR1 and CDR2: MDHEN, SYDVKM. The CDR3 is made up of 15 amino acids. Losses at the gene ends were 5 bases for V and 6 bases for J; bases not matched to a gene: 7. CDR3 sequence (DNA): TGTGCCAGCAGTCCCCGAAGGGACAGGGATGAAAAACTGTTTTTT. As protein: CASSPRRDRDEKLFF.

The V call is TRBV5-1, the J call TRBJ2-7, with TRBD2 matching over 7 bases. V gave up 5 bases and J gave up 5 bases; unmatched junction bases: 10. Looked up from germline, CDR1 is SGHRS and CDR2 is YFSETQ. This CDR3 contains 14 residues. CDR3 nucleotide sequence: TGCGCCAGCAGTCGGGCGGGAGAAGACGACGAGCAGTACTTC. Its translation is CASSRAGEDDEQYF. The entire variable domain, with the rest obtained from reference TRBV5-1 and TRBJ2-7, is as follows: KAGVTQTPRYLIKTRGQQVTLSCSPISGHRSVSWYQQTPGQGLQFLFEYFSETQRNKGNFPGRFSGRQFSNSRSEMNVSTLELGDSALYLCASSRAGEDDEQYFGPGTRLTVT.